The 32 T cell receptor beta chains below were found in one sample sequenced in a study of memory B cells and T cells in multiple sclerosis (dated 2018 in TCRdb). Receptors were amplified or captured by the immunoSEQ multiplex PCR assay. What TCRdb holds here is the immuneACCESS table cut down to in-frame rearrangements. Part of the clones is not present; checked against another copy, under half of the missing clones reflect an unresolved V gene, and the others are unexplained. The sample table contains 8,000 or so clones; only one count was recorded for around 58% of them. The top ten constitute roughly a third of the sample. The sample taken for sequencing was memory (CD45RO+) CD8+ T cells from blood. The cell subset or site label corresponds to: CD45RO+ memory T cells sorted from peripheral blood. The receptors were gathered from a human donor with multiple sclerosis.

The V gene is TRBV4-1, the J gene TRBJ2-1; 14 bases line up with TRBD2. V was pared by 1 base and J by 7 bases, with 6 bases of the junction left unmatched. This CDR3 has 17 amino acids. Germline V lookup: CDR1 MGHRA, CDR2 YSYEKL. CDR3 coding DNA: TGCGCCAGCAGCCAAGTTGGACTAGCGGGAGGTTGGAATGAGCAGTTCTTC. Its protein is CASSQVGLAGGWNEQFF.

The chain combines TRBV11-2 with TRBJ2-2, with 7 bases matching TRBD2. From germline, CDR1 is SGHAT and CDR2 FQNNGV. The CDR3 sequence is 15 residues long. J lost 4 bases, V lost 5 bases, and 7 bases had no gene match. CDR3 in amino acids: CASSRLAEGTGELFF. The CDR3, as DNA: TGTGCCAGCAGCCGTCTAGCGGAGGGCACCGGGGAGCTGTTTTTT.

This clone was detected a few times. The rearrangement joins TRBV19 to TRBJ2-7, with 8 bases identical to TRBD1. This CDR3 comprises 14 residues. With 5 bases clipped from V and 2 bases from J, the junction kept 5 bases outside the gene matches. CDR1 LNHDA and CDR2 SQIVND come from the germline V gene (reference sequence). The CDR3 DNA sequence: TGTGCCAGTAGTCCCGGGACAGGTCCCTACGAGCAGTACTTC. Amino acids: CASSPGTGPYEQYF.

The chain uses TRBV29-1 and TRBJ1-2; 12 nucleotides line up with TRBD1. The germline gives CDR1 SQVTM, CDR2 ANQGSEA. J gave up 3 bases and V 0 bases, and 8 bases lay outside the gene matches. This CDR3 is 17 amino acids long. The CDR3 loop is CSVEDLRDRGLDYGYTF. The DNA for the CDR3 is TGCAGCGTTGAAGATCTTCGGGACAGGGGGCTTGACTATGGCTACACCTTC. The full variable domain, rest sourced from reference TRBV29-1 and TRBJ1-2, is SAVISQKPSRDICQRGTSLTIQCQVDSQVTMMFWYRQQPGQSLTLIATANQGSEATYESGFVIDKFPISRPNLTFSTLTVSNMSPEDSSIYLCSVEDLRDRGLDYGYTFGSGTRLTVV.

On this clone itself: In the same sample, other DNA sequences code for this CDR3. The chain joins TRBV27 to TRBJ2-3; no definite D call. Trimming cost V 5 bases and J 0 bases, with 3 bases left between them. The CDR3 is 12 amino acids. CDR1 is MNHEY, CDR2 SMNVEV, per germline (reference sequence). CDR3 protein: CASSPSTDTQYF. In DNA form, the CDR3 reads TGTGCCAGCAGTCCTAGCACAGATACGCAGTATTTT.

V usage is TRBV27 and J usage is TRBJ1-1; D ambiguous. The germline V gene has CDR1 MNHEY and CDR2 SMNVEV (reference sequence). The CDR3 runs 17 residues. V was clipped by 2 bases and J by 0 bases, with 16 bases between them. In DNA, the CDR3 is TGTGCCAGCAGTTTAAATGCAGGTCTACAATTGAACACTGAAGCTTTCTTT. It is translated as CASSLNAGLQLNTEAFF.

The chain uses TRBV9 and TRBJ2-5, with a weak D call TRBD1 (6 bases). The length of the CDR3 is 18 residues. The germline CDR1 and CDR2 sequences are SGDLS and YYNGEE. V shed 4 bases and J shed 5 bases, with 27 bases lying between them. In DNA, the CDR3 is TGTGCCAGCAGCCCGCGTGGAGTTCCTGTCTACCAGGGGGAGACCCAGTACTTC. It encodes CASSPRGVPVYQGETQYF.

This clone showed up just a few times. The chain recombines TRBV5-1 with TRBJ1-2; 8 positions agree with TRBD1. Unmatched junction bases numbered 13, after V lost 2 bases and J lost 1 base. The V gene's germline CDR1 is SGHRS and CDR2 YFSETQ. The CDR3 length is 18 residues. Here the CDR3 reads CASSFYPTGAEVNYGYTF. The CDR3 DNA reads TGCGCCAGCAGCTTTTACCCGACAGGGGCAGAGGTTAACTATGGCTACACCTTC.

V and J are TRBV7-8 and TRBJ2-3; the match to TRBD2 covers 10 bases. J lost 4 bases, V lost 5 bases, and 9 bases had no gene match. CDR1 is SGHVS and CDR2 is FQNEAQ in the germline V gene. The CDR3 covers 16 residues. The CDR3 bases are TGTGCCAGCAGCCCCTGGACTAGCGGAGGGTCAGATACGCAGTATTTT. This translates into CASSPWTSGGSDTQYF.

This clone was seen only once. This CDR3 reads CASSYSAGDKNIQYF. Here the CDR3 DNA reads TGTGCCAGCAGTTATTCGGCAGGTGACAAAAACATTCAGTACTTC. The chain has TRBV7-9 and TRBJ2-4; D not certain. The germline gives CDR1 SEHNR, CDR2 FQNEAQ (reference sequence). Between the trimmed V and J ends, which lost 6 bases and 3 bases, there was a span of 15 bases. This CDR3 has 15 residues. The variable domain in full, completed from reference TRBV7-9 and TRBJ2-4, reads DTGVSQNPRHKITKRGQNVTFRCDPISEHNRLYWYRQTLGQGPEFLTYFQNEAQLEKSRLLSDRFSAERPKGSFSTLEIQRTEQGDSAMYLCASSYSAGDKNIQYFGAGTRLSVL.

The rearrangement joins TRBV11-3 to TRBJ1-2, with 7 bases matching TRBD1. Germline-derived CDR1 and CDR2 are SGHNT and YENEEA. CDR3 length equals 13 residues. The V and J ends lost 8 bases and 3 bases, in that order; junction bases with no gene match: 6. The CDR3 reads CASEGQEYYGYTF. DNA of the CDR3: TGTGCCAGCGAAGGACAGGAATACTATGGCTACACCTTC.

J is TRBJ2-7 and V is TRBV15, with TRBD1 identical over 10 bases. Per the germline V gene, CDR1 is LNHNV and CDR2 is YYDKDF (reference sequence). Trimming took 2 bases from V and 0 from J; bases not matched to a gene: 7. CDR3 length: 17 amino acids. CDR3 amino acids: CATSRNSGTGASYEQYF. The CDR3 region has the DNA TGTGCCACCAGCAGAAACTCCGGGACAGGGGCCTCCTACGAGCAGTACTTC.

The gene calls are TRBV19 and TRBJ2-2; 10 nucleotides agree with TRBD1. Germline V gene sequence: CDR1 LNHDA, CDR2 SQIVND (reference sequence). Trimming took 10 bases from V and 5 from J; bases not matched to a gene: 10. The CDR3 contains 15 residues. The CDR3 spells CATRPGTGETGELFF. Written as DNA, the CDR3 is TGTGCCACCCGCCCGGGGACAGGGGAAACCGGGGAGCTGTTTTTT.

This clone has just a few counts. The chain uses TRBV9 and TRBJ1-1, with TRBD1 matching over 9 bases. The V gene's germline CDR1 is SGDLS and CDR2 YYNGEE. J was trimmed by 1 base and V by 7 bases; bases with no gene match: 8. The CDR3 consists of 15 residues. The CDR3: CASSQGAASNTEAFF. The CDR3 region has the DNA TGTGCCAGCTCACAGGGGGCGGCTTCGAACACTGAAGCTTTCTTT.

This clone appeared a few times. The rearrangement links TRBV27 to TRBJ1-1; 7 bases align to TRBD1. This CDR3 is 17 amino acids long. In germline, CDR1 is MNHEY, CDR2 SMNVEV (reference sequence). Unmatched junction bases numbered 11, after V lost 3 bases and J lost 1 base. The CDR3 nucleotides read TGTGCCAGCAGTTTCCACGCGACCGCAGGGGGGAACACTGAAGCTTTCTTT. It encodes CASSFHATAGGNTEAFF.

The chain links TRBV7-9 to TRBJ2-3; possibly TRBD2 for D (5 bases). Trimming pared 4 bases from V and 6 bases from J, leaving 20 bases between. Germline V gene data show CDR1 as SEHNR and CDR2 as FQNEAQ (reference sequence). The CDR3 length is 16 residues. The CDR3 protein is CASSSMKDPGEDTQYF. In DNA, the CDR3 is TGTGCCAGCAGCTCGATGAAGGACCCCGGGGAGGATACGCAGTATTTT.

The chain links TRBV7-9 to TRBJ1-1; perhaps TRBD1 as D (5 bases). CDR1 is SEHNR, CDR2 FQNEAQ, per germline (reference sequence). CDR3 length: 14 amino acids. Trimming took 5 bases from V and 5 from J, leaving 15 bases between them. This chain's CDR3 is CASSPHEGVTEAFF. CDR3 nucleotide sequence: TGTGCCAGCAGCCCCCATGAAGGGGTAACTGAAGCTTTCTTT. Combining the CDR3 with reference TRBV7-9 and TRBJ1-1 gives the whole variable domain DTGVSQNPRHKITKRGQNVTFRCDPISEHNRLYWYRQTLGQGPEFLTYFQNEAQLEKSRLLSDRFSAERPKGSFSTLEIQRTEQGDSAMYLCASSPHEGVTEAFFGQGTRLTVV.

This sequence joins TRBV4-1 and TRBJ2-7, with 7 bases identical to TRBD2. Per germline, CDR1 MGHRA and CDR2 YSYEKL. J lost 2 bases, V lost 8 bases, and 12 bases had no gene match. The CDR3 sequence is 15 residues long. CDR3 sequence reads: CASGEAGGGAYEQYF. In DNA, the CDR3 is TGCGCCAGCGGCGAGGCCGGTGGGGGGGCCTACGAGCAGTACTTC.

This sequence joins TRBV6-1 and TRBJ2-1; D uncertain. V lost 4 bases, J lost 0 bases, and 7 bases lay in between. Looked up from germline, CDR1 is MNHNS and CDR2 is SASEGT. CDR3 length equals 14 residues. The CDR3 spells CASSAASSYNEQFF. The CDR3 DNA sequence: TGTGCCAGCAGTGCTGCTAGCTCCTACAATGAGCAGTTCTTC.

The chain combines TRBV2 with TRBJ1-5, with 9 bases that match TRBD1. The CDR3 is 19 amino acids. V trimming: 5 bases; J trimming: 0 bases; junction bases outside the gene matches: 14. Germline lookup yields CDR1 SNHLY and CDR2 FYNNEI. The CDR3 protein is CASSTGADRGSYSNQPQHF. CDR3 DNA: TGTGCCAGCAGTACCGGGGCGGACAGGGGATCTTATAGCAATCAGCCCCAGCATTTT.

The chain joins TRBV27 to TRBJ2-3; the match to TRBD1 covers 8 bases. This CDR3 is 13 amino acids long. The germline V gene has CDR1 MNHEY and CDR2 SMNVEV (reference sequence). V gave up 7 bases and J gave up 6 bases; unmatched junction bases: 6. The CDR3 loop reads CASTHTGGDTQYF. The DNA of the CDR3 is TGTGCCAGCACCCACACAGGGGGGGATACGCAGTATTTT.

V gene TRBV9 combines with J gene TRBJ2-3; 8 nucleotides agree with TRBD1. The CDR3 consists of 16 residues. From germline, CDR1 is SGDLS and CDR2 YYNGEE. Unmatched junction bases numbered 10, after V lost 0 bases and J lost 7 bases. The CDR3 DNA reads TGTGCCAGCAGCGTAGTGACAGGGGACTCCCCCCATACGCAGTATTTT. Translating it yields CASSVVTGDSPHTQYF.

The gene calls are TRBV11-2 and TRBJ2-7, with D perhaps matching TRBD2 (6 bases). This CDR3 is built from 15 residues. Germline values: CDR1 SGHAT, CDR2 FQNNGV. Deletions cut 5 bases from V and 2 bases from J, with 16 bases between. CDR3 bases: TGTGCCAGCAGCCCGACCGGGGACTCCCCCTACGAGCAGTACTTC. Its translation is CASSPTGDSPYEQYF.

This CDR3 reads CASSEIQEADEQYF. The CDR3 DNA reads as TGCGCCAGCAGTGAGATCCAGGAGGCGGACGAGCAGTACTTC. The chain combines TRBV10-1 with TRBJ2-7; tentative D call: TRBD2 (5 bases). The germline V gene encodes CDR1 WNHNN and CDR2 SYGVQD (reference sequence). The CDR3 has 14 residues. V was cut by 2 bases and J by 5 bases, with 13 bases left in between.

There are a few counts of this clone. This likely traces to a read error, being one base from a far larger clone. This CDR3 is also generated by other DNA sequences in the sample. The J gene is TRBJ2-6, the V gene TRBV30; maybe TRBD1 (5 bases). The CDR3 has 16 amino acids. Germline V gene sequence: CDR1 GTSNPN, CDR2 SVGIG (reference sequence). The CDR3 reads CAWSVPAGNGANVLTF. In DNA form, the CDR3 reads TGTGCATGGAGTGTACCGGCAGGGAATGGGGCCAACGTCCTGACTTTC.

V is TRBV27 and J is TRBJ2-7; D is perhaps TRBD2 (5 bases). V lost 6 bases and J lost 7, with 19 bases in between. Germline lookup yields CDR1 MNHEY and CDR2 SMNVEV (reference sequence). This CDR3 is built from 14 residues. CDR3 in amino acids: CASSPLEGQREQYF. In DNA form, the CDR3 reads TGTGCCAGCAGCCCACTTGAGGGCCAAAGGGAGCAGTACTTC.

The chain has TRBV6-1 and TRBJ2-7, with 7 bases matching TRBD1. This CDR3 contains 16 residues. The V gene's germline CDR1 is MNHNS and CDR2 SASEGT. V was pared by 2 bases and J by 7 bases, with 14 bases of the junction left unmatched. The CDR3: CASSEIDRDSTKEQYF. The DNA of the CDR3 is TGTGCCAGCAGTGAAATAGACCGGGACAGCACCAAGGAGCAGTACTTC.

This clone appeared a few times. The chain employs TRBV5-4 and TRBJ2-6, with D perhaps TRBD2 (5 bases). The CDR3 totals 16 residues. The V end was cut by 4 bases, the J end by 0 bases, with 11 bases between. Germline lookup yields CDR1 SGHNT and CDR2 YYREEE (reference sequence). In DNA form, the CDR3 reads TGTGCCAGCAGCCAGGACCGGGACTCTGGGGCCAACGTCCTGACTTTC. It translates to CASSQDRDSGANVLTF.

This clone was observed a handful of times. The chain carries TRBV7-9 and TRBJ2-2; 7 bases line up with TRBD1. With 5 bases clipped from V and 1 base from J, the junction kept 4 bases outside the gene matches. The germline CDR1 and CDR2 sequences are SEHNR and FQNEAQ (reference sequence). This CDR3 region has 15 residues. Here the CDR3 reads CASSPWTGNTGELFF. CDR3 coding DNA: TGTGCCAGCAGCCCTTGGACAGGGAACACCGGGGAGCTGTTTTTT. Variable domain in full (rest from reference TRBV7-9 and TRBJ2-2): DTGVSQNPRHKITKRGQNVTFRCDPISEHNRLYWYRQTLGQGPEFLTYFQNEAQLEKSRLLSDRFSAERPKGSFSTLEIQRTEQGDSAMYLCASSPWTGNTGELFFGEGSRLTVL.

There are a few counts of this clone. CDR3 residues: CSAGTQTEAFF. The CDR3 DNA is TGCAGTGCTGGGACACAGACTGAAGCTTTCTTT. This chain links TRBV20-1 with TRBJ1-1, with D perhaps matching TRBD1 (6 bases). The V end lost 5 bases, the J end lost 5 bases, and 9 bases lay between the germline ends. The CDR3 covers 11 residues. Germline CDR1 and CDR2: DFQATT and SNEGSKA (reference sequence).

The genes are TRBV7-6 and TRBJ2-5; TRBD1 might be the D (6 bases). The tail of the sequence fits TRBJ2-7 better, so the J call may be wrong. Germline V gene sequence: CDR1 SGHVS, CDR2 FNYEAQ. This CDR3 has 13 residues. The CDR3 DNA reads TGTGCCAGCAGCTTACGGACAGCCTACGAGCAGTACTTC. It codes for CASSLRTAYEQYF.

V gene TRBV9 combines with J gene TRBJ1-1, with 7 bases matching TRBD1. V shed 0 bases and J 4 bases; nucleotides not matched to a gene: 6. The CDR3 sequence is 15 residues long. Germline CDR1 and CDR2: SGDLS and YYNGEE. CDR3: CASSVEEGASTEAFF. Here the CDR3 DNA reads TGTGCCAGCAGCGTAGAGGAGGGGGCGAGCACTGAAGCTTTCTTT.